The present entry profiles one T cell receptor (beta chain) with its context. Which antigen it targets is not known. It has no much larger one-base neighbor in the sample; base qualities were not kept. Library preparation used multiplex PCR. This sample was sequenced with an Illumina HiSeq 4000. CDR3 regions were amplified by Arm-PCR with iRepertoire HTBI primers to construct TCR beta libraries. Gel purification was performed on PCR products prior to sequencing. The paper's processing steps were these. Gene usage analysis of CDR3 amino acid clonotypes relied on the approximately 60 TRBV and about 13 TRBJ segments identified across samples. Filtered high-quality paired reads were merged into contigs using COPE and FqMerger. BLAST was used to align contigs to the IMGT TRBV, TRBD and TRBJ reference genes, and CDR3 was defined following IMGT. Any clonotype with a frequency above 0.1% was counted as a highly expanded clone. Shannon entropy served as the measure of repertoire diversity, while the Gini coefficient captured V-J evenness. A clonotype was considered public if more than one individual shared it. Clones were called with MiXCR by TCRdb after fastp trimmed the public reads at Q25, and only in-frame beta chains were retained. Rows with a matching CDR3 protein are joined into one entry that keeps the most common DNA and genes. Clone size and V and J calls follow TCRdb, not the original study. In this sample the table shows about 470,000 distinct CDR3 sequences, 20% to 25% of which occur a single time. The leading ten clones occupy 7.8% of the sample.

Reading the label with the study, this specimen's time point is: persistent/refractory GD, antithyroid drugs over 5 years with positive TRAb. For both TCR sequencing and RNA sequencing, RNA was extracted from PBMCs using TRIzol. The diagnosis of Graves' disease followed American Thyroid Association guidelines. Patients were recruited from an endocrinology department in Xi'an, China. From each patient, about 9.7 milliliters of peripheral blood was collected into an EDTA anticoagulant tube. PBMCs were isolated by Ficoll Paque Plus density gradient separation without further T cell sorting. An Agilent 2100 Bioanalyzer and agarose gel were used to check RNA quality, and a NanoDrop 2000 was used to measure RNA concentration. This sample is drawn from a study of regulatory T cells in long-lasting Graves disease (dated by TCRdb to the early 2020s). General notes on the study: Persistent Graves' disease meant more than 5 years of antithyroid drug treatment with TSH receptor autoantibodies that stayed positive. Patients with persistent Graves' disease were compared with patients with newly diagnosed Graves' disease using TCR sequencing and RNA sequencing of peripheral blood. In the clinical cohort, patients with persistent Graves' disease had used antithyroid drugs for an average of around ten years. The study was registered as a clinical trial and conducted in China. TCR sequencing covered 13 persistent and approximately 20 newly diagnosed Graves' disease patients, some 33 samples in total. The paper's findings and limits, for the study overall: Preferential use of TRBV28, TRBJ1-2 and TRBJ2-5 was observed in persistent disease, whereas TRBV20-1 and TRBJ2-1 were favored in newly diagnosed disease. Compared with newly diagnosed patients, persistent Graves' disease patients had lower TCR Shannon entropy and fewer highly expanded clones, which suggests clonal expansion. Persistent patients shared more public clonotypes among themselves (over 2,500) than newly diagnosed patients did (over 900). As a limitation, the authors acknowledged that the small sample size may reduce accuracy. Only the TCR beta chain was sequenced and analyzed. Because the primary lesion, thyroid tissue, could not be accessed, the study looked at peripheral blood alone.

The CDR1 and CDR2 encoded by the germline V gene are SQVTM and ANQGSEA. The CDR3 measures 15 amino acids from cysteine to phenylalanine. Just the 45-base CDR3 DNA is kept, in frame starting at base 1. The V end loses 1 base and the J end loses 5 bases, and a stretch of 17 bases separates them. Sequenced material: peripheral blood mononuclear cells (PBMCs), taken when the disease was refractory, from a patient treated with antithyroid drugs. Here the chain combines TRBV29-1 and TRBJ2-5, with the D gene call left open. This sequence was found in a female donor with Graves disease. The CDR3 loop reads CSVEGRSGVWETQYF. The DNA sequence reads TGCAGCGTTGAAGGCAGGAGTGGCGTGTGGGAGACCCAGTACTTC.